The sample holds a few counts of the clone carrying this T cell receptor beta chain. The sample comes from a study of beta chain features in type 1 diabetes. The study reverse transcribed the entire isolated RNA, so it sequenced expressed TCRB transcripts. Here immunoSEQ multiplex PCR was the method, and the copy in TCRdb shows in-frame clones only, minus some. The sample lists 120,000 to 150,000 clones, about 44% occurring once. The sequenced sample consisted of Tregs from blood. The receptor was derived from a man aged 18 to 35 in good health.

In DNA form, the CDR3 reads TGTGCCAGCAGTTACTCCGAGGTAAACGGCTACACCTTC. This gives the protein CASSYSEVNGYTF. The chain recombines TRBV6-5 with TRBJ1-2; D not certain. The CDR3 totals 13 residues. Germline-derived CDR1 and CDR2 are MNHEY and SVGAGI. The V end lost 0 bases, the J end lost 8 bases, and 10 bases lay between the germline ends.